What follows is one T cell receptor beta chain and its context. Germline CDR1 reads LGHNT; CDR2 reads FRNRAP. The CDR3 consists of 18 residues. J lost 9 bases, V lost 1 base, and 12 bases had no gene match. This entry is derived from a study of T cell changes during pregnancy in multiple sclerosis. Clones were read by immunoSEQ multiplex PCR, and TCRdb kept only the in-frame ones, dropping some. The data show about 40,000 clones, 94% seen once. The chain has TRBV12-5 and TRBJ2-1, with TRBD2 matching 13 bases. This receptor was identified in a female donor with multiple sclerosis, enrolled in a pregnancy study. The sample here was peripheral blood, taken in the third trimester of pregnancy. The CDR3 spells CASGLDLSGLAGSSEQFF. The CDR3 DNA follows: TGTGCTAGTGGTTTGGACCTATCGGGACTAGCGGGGAGCAGTGAGCAGTTCTTC.